A single sample is the source of the 6 T cell receptor beta chains below, sequenced in a study of T cells expressing NK-cell markers. Each CDR3 protein gets one entry in TCRdb, which reprocessed the 5' RACE reads and gives no DNA. The table lists 300,000 to 450,000 distinct CDR3 sequences. The sequenced sample consisted of blood T cells: a sorted CD56 or NKG2C T cell subset, CD4+ or CD8+ T cells, or bulk PBMC T cells (not recorded which). The receptors derive from a man aged 18 to 70 in good health.

The chain couples TRBV5-6 to TRBJ2-7; TCRdb picks TRBD2, but there is no DNA to check that call. Germline V gene data show CDR1 as SGHDT and CDR2 as YYEEEE. The CDR3 has 15 residues. The CDR3 sequence: CASSHTSGGLYEQYF.

The rearrangement joins TRBV21-1 to TRBJ2-7; the D call of TRBD1 rests on TCRdb alone, since no DNA is present to check it. TRBV21-1 has pseudogene status. This CDR3 is 21 amino acids long. CDR3: CASSKGPPFRSRDTFSYEQYF.

The V and J genes are TRBV7-8 and TRBJ2-1; TCRdb returns TRBD1, unconfirmable since there is no DNA. The CDR3 length is 17 residues. The germline V gene has CDR1 SGHVS and CDR2 FQNEAQ. Here the CDR3 reads CASSLPGQGMSYNEQFF.

This sequence joins TRBV11-2 and TRBJ2-7; the D call from TCRdb, TRBD1, cannot be confirmed without DNA. The CDR3 extends over 15 amino acids. The germline CDR1 and CDR2 sequences are SGHAT and FQNNGV. CDR3 sequence: CASSLRDQRGYEQYF.

CDR3 in amino acids: CASGQDGTSTDTQYF. The chain is built from TRBV12-5 and TRBJ2-3. The CDR3 is made up of 15 amino acids. The germline V gene encodes CDR1 LGHNT and CDR2 FRNRAP. Filled out from reference TRBV12-5 and TRBJ2-3, the complete variable domain reads DARVTQTPRHKVTEMGQEVTMRCQPILGHNTVFWYRQTMMQGLELLAYFRNRAPLDDSGMPKDRFSAEMPDATLATLKIQPSEPRDSAVYFCASGQDGTSTDTQYFGPGTRLTVL.

The chain couples TRBV7-9 to TRBJ2-1; the D call of TRBD1 rests on TCRdb alone, since no DNA is present to check it. The CDR3 covers 16 residues. Germline assignment: CDR1 SEHNR and CDR2 FQNEAQ (reference sequence). The CDR3: CASSPRRDRVDNEQFF.